This TCR beta chain came from a study of human T cells and chemical hapten exposure. At the level of the study: Upper back patch tests used 0.01% DPC, scored after 6 days. Per-sample TCR yields varied mainly from small pooled library volume differences.

This CDR3 comprises 16 residues. Germline CDR1 and CDR2: SEHNR and FQNEAQ (reference sequence). Trimming pared 4 bases from V and 3 bases from J, leaving 18 bases between. Study-level points and caveats: The study found that DPC sensitization did not change TCRs above 1 in 1000 frequency.

Noted time point: patch test 2, 6 weeks after DPC sensitization. Treatment in this sample: therapeutic diphenylcyclopropenone sensitization with weekly scalp DPC. This clonotype was recorded a few times. Antigen: not known. The study's library attached unique molecular identifiers to single cDNA molecules. TCRdb re-derived calls from the RACE reads in MiXCR, one entry per CDR3 protein. The data contain over 100,000 distinct CDR3 sequences, more than 7% of them singletons. The receptor was isolated from a woman aged 40 to 49 with alopecia areata. Some clones in this sample may be carry-over from other donors' samples. The sample here was whole blood, taken in connection with sensitization to the hapten diphenylcyclopropenone (DPC). The V gene is TRBV7-9, the J gene TRBJ1-1, with D possibly being TRBD1 (5 bases). CDR3 in amino acids: CASSSSMGQGHTEAFF. The CDR3 DNA follows: TGTGCCAGCAGCTCGAGTATGGGCCAGGGACACACTGAAGCTTTCTTT.